Here is one TCR beta chain with its context. No antigen is known for it. The data belong to a study of T cell responses to AZD1222 COVID-19 vaccine. Generated by immunoSEQ multiplex PCR, the TCRdb table keeps only in-frame clones and is missing some. The data contain over 100,000 clones, more than 65% of them seen just once; the ten biggest clones take up approximately 10%. The germline CDR1 and CDR2 sequences are GTSNPN and SVGIG (reference sequence). Trimming removed 3 bases at V and 10 bases at J, with 12 bases between. There are 11 residues in the CDR3. General study results and limits: With dominance at 160-218 and 743-854, vaccine-associated CD4 TCRs spanned spike. Targets within unmutated variant regions were reportedly found for nearly half of spike-specific TCRs.

The source material was peripheral blood, sampled on day 0 of AZD1222 vaccination. The receptor comes from an adult in good health. The genes are TRBV30 and TRBJ1-1; D unclear. The CDR3 spells CAWSTGMTAFF. The CDR3 nucleotides read TGTGCCTGGAGCACCGGAATGACAGCTTTCTTT.